This T cell receptor beta chain was identified during a study of immune evolution from preneoplasia to lung adenocarcinoma. In germline, CDR1 is SGHTA, CDR2 FQGTGA. The CDR3 is 15 residues long. The ends were cut back, 5 bases at V and 0 bases at J, with 10 bases in the middle. Each case's diagnosis was confirmed by two pathologists on H&E. Here immunoSEQ multiplex PCR was the method, and the copy in TCRdb shows in-frame clones only, minus some. The table includes some 10,000 clones, about 70% detected once. The TCR originated in a person in their sixties or seventies with lung adenocarcinoma. Some clones in this sample may be carry-over from other donors' samples. Sample: FFPE normal lung tissue adjacent to the tumor. The V gene is TRBV7-3, the J gene TRBJ2-2; no clear D gene. The CDR3 sequence is CASSVDGSNTGELFF. The CDR3 coding sequence is TGTGCCAGCAGCGTGGACGGCTCGAACACCGGGGAGCTGTTTTTT.